This is a list of T cell receptor beta chains from one sample in a study of shared clonotypes between healthy human individuals. Method: immunoSEQ multiplex PCR; TCRdb's copy keeps in-frame clones and lacks some. The table lists about 480,000 clones, 60% to 80% of them singletons. The sequenced sample was PBMCs. The receptors shown here come from a woman aged 40 to 50 in good health. Some clones in this sample may be carry-over from other donors' samples. The CDR3 runs from the conserved cysteine through the conserved F or W. A D gene is named only where the DNA matches it firmly. For some rows the clone size is stated as once, few or many, or as a class when expanded; others skip it.

d_call: TRBD2
v_call: TRBV2
j_call: TRBJ2-7
clone_size: -
cdr3_nt: TGTGCCAGCAGTTTGACTAGCGGCCTACTTTACGAGCAGTACTTC
cdr3_aa: CASSLTSGLLYEQYF

d_call: -
v_call: TRBV10-3
j_call: TRBJ2-7
clone_size: -
cdr3_nt: TGTGCCATCAGCCGGACAGAGGCGGACGAGCAGTACTTC
cdr3_aa: CAISRTEADEQYF

d_call: TRBD1
v_call: TRBV29-1
j_call: TRBJ1-1
clone_size: -
cdr3_nt: TGCAGCGTCCAACTGACAGGGGGCCCGAACACTGAAGCTTTCTTT
cdr3_aa: CSVQLTGGPNTEAFF

d_call: TRBD1
v_call: TRBV7-8
j_call: TRBJ2-5
clone_size: -
cdr3_nt: TGTGCCAGCAGCTGGCCTAGAGGGACAGGGGGGAGTCCTCGGCAAGAGACCCAGTACTTC
cdr3_aa: CASSWPRGTGGSPRQETQYF

d_call: TRBD2
v_call: TRBV7-9
j_call: TRBJ2-1
clone_size: -
cdr3_nt: TGTGCCAGCAGCTTCCCGACTAGCGGGAGCAGCTACAATGAGCAGTTCTTC
cdr3_aa: CASSFPTSGSSYNEQFF

d_call: TRBD1
v_call: TRBV5-4
j_call: TRBJ1-4
clone_size: -
cdr3_nt: TGTGCCAGCAGCTTTGGGCCCCAGGGGGTGGGAAAAGAAAAACTGTTTTTT
cdr3_aa: CASSFGPQGVGKEKLFF

d_call: -
v_call: TRBV11-2
j_call: TRBJ2-7
clone_size: -
cdr3_nt: TGTGCCAGCAGCCAAGGACAGATCTACGAGCAGTACTTC
cdr3_aa: CASSQGQIYEQYF

d_call: -
v_call: TRBV5-1
j_call: TRBJ2-3
clone_size: -
cdr3_nt: TGCGCCAGCAGCTTTCGCAGGGACACAGATACGCAGTATTTT
cdr3_aa: CASSFRRDTDTQYF

d_call: -
v_call: TRBV6-6
j_call: TRBJ2-2
clone_size: -
cdr3_nt: TGTGCCAGCTTTCGGTACGGCGCCGACCACCGGGAGCTGTTTTTT
cdr3_aa: CASFRYGADHRELFF

d_call: TRBD1
v_call: TRBV18
j_call: TRBJ2-1
clone_size: -
cdr3_nt: TGTGCCAGCTCACCATTCGGGACAGCCTTGAATGAGCAGTTCTTC
cdr3_aa: CASSPFGTALNEQFF

d_call: -
v_call: TRBV5-1
j_call: TRBJ2-7
clone_size: -
cdr3_nt: TGCGCCAGCAGCGGGCTACAGAGCTCCTACGAGCAGTACTTC
cdr3_aa: CASSGLQSSYEQYF

d_call: TRBD2
v_call: TRBV6-5
j_call: TRBJ2-3
clone_size: -
cdr3_nt: TGTGCCAGCAGCCTCGGACTAGCGGGAGTCGATACGCAGTATTTT
cdr3_aa: CASSLGLAGVDTQYF

d_call: TRBD1
v_call: TRBV14
j_call: TRBJ1-1
clone_size: -
cdr3_nt: TGTGCCAGCAGTCCCGGGACAGGGCTGATGAACACTGAAGCTTTCTTT
cdr3_aa: CASSPGTGLMNTEAFF

d_call: -
v_call: TRBV18
j_call: TRBJ2-2
clone_size: few
cdr3_nt: TGTGCCAGCTCACCCACCGGGGAGCTGTTTTTT
cdr3_aa: CASSPTGELFF

d_call: TRBD1
v_call: TRBV18
j_call: TRBJ1-5
clone_size: -
cdr3_nt: TGTGCCAGCTCGTCAGACAGGGAAGGGTATCAGCCCCAGCATTTT
cdr3_aa: CASSSDREGYQPQHF

d_call: TRBD1
v_call: TRBV6-1
j_call: TRBJ1-4
clone_size: -
cdr3_nt: TGTGCCAGCAGGACAGGGGGTACCCATGAAAAACTGTTTTTT
cdr3_aa: CASRTGGTHEKLFF

d_call: TRBD2
v_call: TRBV28
j_call: TRBJ2-7
clone_size: -
cdr3_nt: TGTGCCAGCAGTTTCCCCCCGGGGAGCGGGAGCTCCTACGAGCAGTACTTC
cdr3_aa: CASSFPPGSGSSYEQYF

d_call: -
v_call: TRBV18
j_call: TRBJ2-1
clone_size: -
cdr3_nt: TGTGCCAGCTCACCACAGTCCGACTTCGGTGGGAGTGGTTCCTACAATGAGCAGTTCTTC
cdr3_aa: CASSPQSDFGGSGSYNEQFF

d_call: -
v_call: TRBV7-6
j_call: TRBJ2-2
clone_size: -
cdr3_nt: TGTGCCAGCAGCTTAGCTGACGCCGGGGAGCTGTTTTTT
cdr3_aa: CASSLADAGELFF

d_call: TRBD1
v_call: TRBV4-2
j_call: TRBJ1-5
clone_size: few
cdr3_nt: TGTGCCAGCAGCCAAGCCGGACAGGGGCTCCAGCCCCAGCATTTT
cdr3_aa: CASSQAGQGLQPQHF

d_call: TRBD1
v_call: TRBV7-9
j_call: TRBJ2-1
clone_size: -
cdr3_nt: TGTGCCAGCAGCTCCTCCGGGACAGGGTTTGAAGGTGAGCAGTTCTTC
cdr3_aa: CASSSSGTGFEGEQFF

d_call: -
v_call: TRBV5-1
j_call: TRBJ1-1
clone_size: few
cdr3_nt: TGCGCCAGCAGCTTGGACAGGGCAAACACTGAAGCTTTCTTT
cdr3_aa: CASSLDRANTEAFF

d_call: -
v_call: TRBV6-6
j_call: TRBJ2-1
clone_size: few
cdr3_nt: TGTGCCAGCAGCCAGCCGGGCCGGTCCTACAATGAGCAGTTCTTC
cdr3_aa: CASSQPGRSYNEQFF

d_call: -
v_call: TRBV10-3
j_call: TRBJ1-2
clone_size: once
cdr3_nt: TGTGCCATCAGCGATACAGGGTTTGGCTACACCTTC
cdr3_aa: CAISDTGFGYTF

d_call: TRBD2
v_call: TRBV5-1
j_call: TRBJ2-7
clone_size: -
cdr3_nt: TGCGCCAGCAGCCTCACTAGCGGGAGTTTTGAGCAGTACTTC
cdr3_aa: CASSLTSGSFEQYF

d_call: TRBD2
v_call: TRBV7-9
j_call: TRBJ2-3
clone_size: -
cdr3_nt: TGTGCCAGCGGCCAGAGGACTAGCGGCGAAGATACGCAGTATTTT
cdr3_aa: CASGQRTSGEDTQYF

d_call: -
v_call: TRBV7-3
j_call: TRBJ2-5
clone_size: -
cdr3_nt: TGTGCCAGCAGCTTAAGGGCCAACCAAGAGACCCAGTACTTC
cdr3_aa: CASSLRANQETQYF

d_call: -
v_call: TRBV10-1
j_call: TRBJ2-1
clone_size: -
cdr3_nt: TGCGCCAGCAGTGAGACTAGCTATGAGCAGTTCTTC
cdr3_aa: CASSETSYEQFF

d_call: -
v_call: TRBV5-1
j_call: TRBJ2-1
clone_size: -
cdr3_nt: TGCGCCAGCACTCCGGTGGGCCTAGCCGGAAATGAGCAGTTCTTC
cdr3_aa: CASTPVGLAGNEQFF

d_call: TRBD2
v_call: TRBV11-2
j_call: TRBJ2-1
clone_size: -
cdr3_nt: TGTGCCAGCACCACAGGACTAGCGGAAAGGGGGGAGCAGTTCTTC
cdr3_aa: CASTTGLAERGEQFF

d_call: TRBD2
v_call: TRBV28
j_call: TRBJ2-7
clone_size: once
cdr3_nt: TGTGCCAGCAGTTTAGCGGGAGGGTTGTACGAGCAGTACTTC
cdr3_aa: CASSLAGGLYEQYF

d_call: -
v_call: TRBV18
j_call: TRBJ1-5
clone_size: few
cdr3_nt: TGTGCCAGCTCACCTGTGAATCAGCCCCAGCATTTT
cdr3_aa: CASSPVNQPQHF

d_call: -
v_call: TRBV7-2
j_call: TRBJ1-3
clone_size: -
cdr3_nt: TGTGCCAGCAGCTTAGCGCCGGCAGCTATCTCTGGAAACACCATATATTTT
cdr3_aa: CASSLAPAAISGNTIYF

d_call: -
v_call: TRBV7-6
j_call: TRBJ2-7
clone_size: -
cdr3_nt: TGTGCCAGCAGCTTCGGGGGCGCGGCCTACGAGCAGTACTTC
cdr3_aa: CASSFGGAAYEQYF

d_call: TRBD1
v_call: TRBV19
j_call: TRBJ2-2
clone_size: few
cdr3_nt: TGTGCCAGTAGTATAGTTGCGGGACAGGGTCAAACCGGGGAGCTGTTTTTT
cdr3_aa: CASSIVAGQGQTGELFF

d_call: -
v_call: TRBV30
j_call: TRBJ1-1
clone_size: few
cdr3_nt: TGTGCCTGGAGTGCAGAAAACCAACTCACTGAAGCTTTCTTT
cdr3_aa: CAWSAENQLTEAFF

d_call: -
v_call: TRBV21-1
j_call: TRBJ2-1
clone_size: once
cdr3_nt: TGTGCCAGCAGCAAAGGTTTTATGGGACAGCCGACCTACAATGAGCAGTTCTTC
cdr3_aa: CASSKGFMGQPTYNEQFF

d_call: -
v_call: TRBV28
j_call: TRBJ1-2
clone_size: few
cdr3_nt: TGTGCCAGCAGTTTTCAGGGTGGCTATGGCTACACCTTC
cdr3_aa: CASSFQGGYGYTF

d_call: TRBD2
v_call: TRBV5-1
j_call: TRBJ2-1
clone_size: -
cdr3_nt: TGCGCCAGCAGCTTCGGGAGGGTCATCTACAATGAGCAGTTCTTC
cdr3_aa: CASSFGRVIYNEQFF

d_call: TRBD2
v_call: TRBV7-2
j_call: TRBJ2-7
clone_size: -
cdr3_nt: TGTGCCAGCAGGCGTGGACTAGCGGGGACCTCCTACGAGCAGTACTTC
cdr3_aa: CASRRGLAGTSYEQYF

d_call: -
v_call: TRBV2
j_call: TRBJ2-3
clone_size: -
cdr3_nt: TGTGCCAGCAGTGCCCCGGACAGATCGAGCTGGGCGCAGTATTTT
cdr3_aa: CASSAPDRSSWAQYF

d_call: TRBD1
v_call: TRBV19
j_call: TRBJ2-7
clone_size: -
cdr3_nt: TGTGCCAGTAGTCGACAGGGGCATACCACCTACGAGCAGTACTTC
cdr3_aa: CASSRQGHTTYEQYF

d_call: TRBD2
v_call: TRBV25-1
j_call: TRBJ2-1
clone_size: many
cdr3_nt: TGTGCCAGCAGGGGACTAGCGCCCAATGAGCAGTTCTTC
cdr3_aa: CASRGLAPNEQFF

d_call: -
v_call: TRBV9
j_call: TRBJ2-1
clone_size: -
cdr3_nt: TGTGCCAGCAGCGTACTCGGGACCACTTACAATGAGCAGTTCTTC
cdr3_aa: CASSVLGTTYNEQFF

d_call: -
v_call: TRBV15
j_call: TRBJ1-4
clone_size: -
cdr3_nt: TGTGCCACCAGCAGAGTTGGGGCTAATGAAAAACTGTTTTTT
cdr3_aa: CATSRVGANEKLFF

d_call: -
v_call: TRBV4-3
j_call: TRBJ1-6
clone_size: -
cdr3_nt: TGCGCCAGCAGCCGAGATTGGGGGTCCTATAATTCACCCCTCCACTTT
cdr3_aa: CASSRDWGSYNSPLHF

d_call: -
v_call: TRBV7-2
j_call: TRBJ1-1
clone_size: once
cdr3_nt: TGTGCCAGCAGCTTAGCGCTGGCCCTGAACACTGAAGCTTTCTTT
cdr3_aa: CASSLALALNTEAFF

d_call: TRBD1
v_call: TRBV5-1
j_call: TRBJ1-1
clone_size: -
cdr3_nt: TGCGCCAGCAGCTTGGATCAGGGGGCTTGGACTGAAGCTTTCTTT
cdr3_aa: CASSLDQGAWTEAFF

d_call: TRBD1
v_call: TRBV6-1
j_call: TRBJ1-1
clone_size: -
cdr3_nt: TGTGCCAGCAGGACGGGGACAGGGGGCACTGAAGCTTTCTTT
cdr3_aa: CASRTGTGGTEAFF

d_call: -
v_call: TRBV7-9
j_call: TRBJ2-1
clone_size: -
cdr3_nt: TGTGCCAGCAGCAACGTAGGCGTTGAGCAGTTCTTC
cdr3_aa: CASSNVGVEQFF

d_call: -
v_call: TRBV7-9
j_call: TRBJ2-7
clone_size: -
cdr3_nt: TGTGCCAGCAGCTTAGCGGGAACTACGGCGTACGAGCAGTACTTC
cdr3_aa: CASSLAGTTAYEQYF

d_call: -
v_call: TRBV11-2
j_call: TRBJ2-5
clone_size: -
cdr3_nt: TGTGCCAGCAGTCGTTCCGGGACGCCGGGGGAGACCCAGTACTTC
cdr3_aa: CASSRSGTPGETQYF

d_call: -
v_call: TRBV18
j_call: TRBJ1-2
clone_size: -
cdr3_nt: TGTGCCAGCTCAAACGACTATGGCTACACCTTC
cdr3_aa: CASSNDYGYTF

d_call: -
v_call: TRBV7-8
j_call: TRBJ2-7
clone_size: -
cdr3_nt: TGTGCCAGCAGCCCGCGACAGCGGAGCTACGAGCAGTACTTC
cdr3_aa: CASSPRQRSYEQYF

d_call: -
v_call: TRBV5-1
j_call: TRBJ2-2
clone_size: -
cdr3_nt: TGCGCCAGCGCCGACACCGGGGAGCTGTTTTTT
cdr3_aa: CASADTGELFF

d_call: TRBD1
v_call: TRBV28
j_call: TRBJ1-4
clone_size: -
cdr3_nt: TGTGCCAGCAGTTCAGGACAGGCTACTAATGAAAAACTGTTTTTT
cdr3_aa: CASSSGQATNEKLFF

d_call: TRBD2
v_call: TRBV18
j_call: TRBJ2-3
clone_size: -
cdr3_nt: TGTGCCAGCTCCCCTCCTGCGGGAGGGGTAGATACGCAGTATTTT
cdr3_aa: CASSPPAGGVDTQYF

d_call: -
v_call: TRBV2
j_call: TRBJ2-5
clone_size: -
cdr3_nt: TGTGCCAGCACCCTGATCGGGGCCCAGTACTTC
cdr3_aa: CASTLIGAQYF

d_call: -
v_call: TRBV19
j_call: TRBJ1-5
clone_size: once
cdr3_nt: TGTGCCAGTAGTATCTTGGGGGACCAGCCCCAGCATTTT
cdr3_aa: CASSILGDQPQHF

d_call: -
v_call: TRBV2
j_call: TRBJ1-5
clone_size: few
cdr3_nt: TGTGCCAGCACCCGGGAGATCAATCAGCCCCAGCATTTT
cdr3_aa: CASTREINQPQHF